This TCR beta chain was recorded in a study of PD-L1 blockade in urothelial cancer. Study background: Male patients with bladder-origin urothelial cancer numbered about 90% of the roughly 29.

Time point here: pretreatment peripheral blood. Note on this clone: Its antigen is unknown.

The protocol was immunoSEQ multiplex PCR, while the TCRdb copy is restricted to in-frame clones and leaves out a portion. Here the sample spans 65,000 to 80,000 clones, roughly nine tenths being singletons. Study-wide results and caveats: A pretreatment blood TCR clonality that fell below the median predicted better progression-free and overall survival. Expansion of tumor-associated blood clones at 3 weeks was greater in durable-benefit patients.

This material consisted of PBMCs, taken around atezolizumab (anti-PD-L1) treatment. This receptor was obtained from a man between 65 and 79 years old with urothelial cancer.

CDR3 in DNA: TGTGCCAGCAGTCCGACGGGGACTGGGGCCAACGTCCTGACTTTC. It specifies CASSPTGTGANVLTF. The chain joins TRBV6-5 to TRBJ2-6; the D gene is possibly TRBD2 (5 bases). Germline CDR1 is MNHEY and CDR2 is SVGAGI. The CDR3 sequence is 15 residues long. V dropped 5 bases and J dropped 2 bases, with 10 bases sitting between them.